This record concerns one T cell receptor (beta chain) sequence. Trimming cost V 5 bases and J 6 bases, with 14 bases left between them. CDR1 is MNHEY and CDR2 is SVGAGI in the germline V gene. The CDR3 spans 15 residues. The data originate from a study of blood T cell repertoires in COVID-19. At the level of the study: COVID-19 samples collected from the United States, Italy and Spain covered acute and convalescent phases. PBMCs, B-cell-depleted T cells, or T cells were the source of the cDNA or gDNA that made up the material.

Per the original data handling: By means of reference gene primer amplification, nucleated cell counts were estimated. The data were produced by immunoSEQ multiplex PCR, yet TCRdb's version contains in-frame clones alone and is incomplete. Clone size and V and J calls were adopted from that table, with D and trimming inferred from the DNA. The sample includes some 130,000 clones, approximately 78% of them seen just once. The TCR comes from a man in his sixties who had recovered from COVID-19. The source material was peripheral blood. The genes are TRBV6-5 and TRBJ1-6, with a possible D match to TRBD1 (6 bases). CDR3: CASSRNRVANSPLHF. Here the CDR3 DNA reads TGTGCCAGCAGTCGAAACAGGGTTGCTAATTCACCCCTCCACTTT.